This paragraph reports one TCR beta chain. This table comes from immunoSEQ multiplex PCR, and its TCRdb copy is limited to in-frame clones, with some not included. Of almost 90,000 clones in the sample, about 83% were seen once. Drawing of blood for sampling happened at baseline, at cycle 4 day 1, and at cycle 7 day 1. The CDR3 consists of 17 residues. The entry originates in a study of OX40 agonist ivuxolimab in advanced cancers. The overall study: Every 2 weeks, patients got intravenous ivuxolimab at one of six dose levels (0.01-10 mg/kg). Anti-PD-1, anti-PD-L1 or anti-CTLA-4 therapy given earlier was allowed, and 30% to 45% had some.

The sample in question was CD4+ or CD8+ T cells sorted from blood, obtained in a trial of the OX40 agonist ivuxolimab. This sequence originates from an adult with an advanced solid tumor such as melanoma, head and neck, liver or kidney cancer. The chain links TRBV21-1 to TRBJ2-7; the table's TRBD1 call for D was not verified on the DNA. TRBV21-1 is annotated as a pseudogene. CDR3 protein: CASSLCGPGTVSYEQYF. CDR3 nucleotides: TGTGCCAGCAGCCTCTGCGGACCCGGGACAGTCTCCTACGAGCAGTACTTC.